This T cell receptor (beta chain) was captured by sequencing in a study of blood T cell repertoires in COVID-19. Overall study: COVID-19 samples from acute and convalescent phases originated in the United States, Italy and Spain.

Authors' analysis steps: Nucleated cell number was recorded as an estimate derived from reference gene primer amplification. Only in-frame clones appear in the TCRdb table, and some are missing; sequencing was by immunoSEQ multiplex PCR. V and J calls plus clone size are reproduced from that table; the DNA served to infer D and trimming. In the table there are some 250,000 clones, roughly 88% of which are singletons. This CDR3 region has 20 residues. Per germline, CDR1 SGHTS and CDR2 YDEGEE. J was trimmed by 7 bases and V by 7 bases; bases with no gene match: 27. Donors were grouped by their self-reported clinical history. Either two negative PCRs, clearance, or symptom resolution qualified Cohort 3 donors as recovered.

The chain couples TRBV5-8 to TRBJ2-1, with 9 bases identical to TRBD1. The TCR sequence derives from a woman aged 50 to 65 who had recovered from COVID-19. Sequences were obtained from PBMCs or T cells enriched from blood (not recorded which). The CDR3: CASLALPPGQGPPSGNEQFF. The CDR3 DNA follows: TGTGCCAGCCTTGCCCTTCCTCCTGGACAGGGGCCTCCCTCGGGGAATGAGCAGTTCTTC. The variable domain in full, with the rest retrieved from reference TRBV5-8 and TRBJ2-1, is EAGVTQSPTHLIKTRGQQATLRCSPISGHTSVYWYQQALGLGLQFLLWYDEGEERNRGNFPPRFSGRQFPNYSSELNVNALELEDSALYLCASLALPPGQGPPSGNEQFFGPGTRLTVL.